This paragraph covers one T cell receptor beta chain sequence. Its target is not known. Germline values: CDR1 LGHNA, CDR2 YSLEER. V lost 4 bases and J lost 7; bases outside the gene matches: 7. The CDR3 spans 15 residues. The data derive from a study of T cells after yellow fever vaccination. Findings and caveats of the study: Among primary-vaccination clones, most reappeared after the booster, at about 95% for CD4 and roughly 88% for CD8.

A process of 5'RACE template switching, which added a universal primer site and UMIs, was used to make TCR cDNA. Each CDR3 protein gets one entry after TCRdb re-called the 5' RACE reads with MiXCR. The table shows some 340,000 distinct CDR3 sequences, with around 10% occurring only once. The TCR comes from a man aged 18-30 years who received the YFV17D yellow fever vaccine. The chain combines TRBV4-3 with TRBJ2-2; 9 nucleotides align to TRBD1. This specimen consisted of CD4+ T cells sorted from PBMCs, obtained 45 days after the yellow fever booster vaccination. In nucleotides, the CDR3 is TGCGCCAGCAGCCCCCGGGACAGGGAGGGCGGGGAGCTGTTTTTT. Translating it yields CASSPRDREGGELFF.